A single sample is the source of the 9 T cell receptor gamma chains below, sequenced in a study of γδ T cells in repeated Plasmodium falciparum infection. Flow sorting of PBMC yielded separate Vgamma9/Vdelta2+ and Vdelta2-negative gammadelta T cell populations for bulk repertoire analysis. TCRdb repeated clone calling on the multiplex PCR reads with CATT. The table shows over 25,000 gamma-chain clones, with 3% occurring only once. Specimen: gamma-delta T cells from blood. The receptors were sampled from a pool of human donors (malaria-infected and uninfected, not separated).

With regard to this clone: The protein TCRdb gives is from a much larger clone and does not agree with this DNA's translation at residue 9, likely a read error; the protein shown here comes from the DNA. CDR3 sequence reads: CATWDDLYHKKLF. For the CDR3, the DNA is TGTGCCACCTGGGATGATCTTTATCATAAGAAACTCTTT. The rearrangement joins TRGV4 to TRGJ1 or TRGJ2. The CDR3 is made up of 13 amino acids. The germline CDR1 and CDR2 sequences are EGSTGY and YDSYTSSV.

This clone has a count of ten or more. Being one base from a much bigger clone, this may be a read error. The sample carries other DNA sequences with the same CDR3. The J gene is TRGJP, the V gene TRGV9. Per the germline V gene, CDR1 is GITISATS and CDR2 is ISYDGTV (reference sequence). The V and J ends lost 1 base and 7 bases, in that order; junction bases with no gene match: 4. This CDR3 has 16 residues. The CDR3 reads CALWEVMELGKKIKVF. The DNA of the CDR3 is TGTGCCTTGTGGGAGGTCATGGAGTTGGGCAAAAAAATCAAGGTATTT.

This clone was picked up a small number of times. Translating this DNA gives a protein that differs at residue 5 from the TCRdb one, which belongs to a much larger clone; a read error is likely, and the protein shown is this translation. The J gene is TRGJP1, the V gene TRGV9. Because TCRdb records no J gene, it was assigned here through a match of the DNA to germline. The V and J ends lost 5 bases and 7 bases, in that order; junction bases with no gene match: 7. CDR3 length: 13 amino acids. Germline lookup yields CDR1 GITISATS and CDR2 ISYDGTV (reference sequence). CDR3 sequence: CALWGNGGWFKIF. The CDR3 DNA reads TGTGCCTTGTGGGGGAACGGTGGTTGGTTCAAGATATTT.

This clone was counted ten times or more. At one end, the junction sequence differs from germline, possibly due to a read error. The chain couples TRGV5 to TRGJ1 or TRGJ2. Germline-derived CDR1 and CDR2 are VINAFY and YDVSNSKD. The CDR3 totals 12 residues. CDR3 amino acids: CATWGIVYKKLF. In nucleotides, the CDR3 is TGTGCCACCTGGGGCATCGTCTATAAGAAACTTTTT.

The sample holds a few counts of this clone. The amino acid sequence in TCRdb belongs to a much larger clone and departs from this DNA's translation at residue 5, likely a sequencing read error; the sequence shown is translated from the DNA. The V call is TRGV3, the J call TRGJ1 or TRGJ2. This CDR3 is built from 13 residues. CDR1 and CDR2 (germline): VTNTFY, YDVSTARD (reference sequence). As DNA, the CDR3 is TGTGCCACCTGGGGCAGGCGGGATTATAAGAAACTCTTT. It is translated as CATWGRRDYKKLF.

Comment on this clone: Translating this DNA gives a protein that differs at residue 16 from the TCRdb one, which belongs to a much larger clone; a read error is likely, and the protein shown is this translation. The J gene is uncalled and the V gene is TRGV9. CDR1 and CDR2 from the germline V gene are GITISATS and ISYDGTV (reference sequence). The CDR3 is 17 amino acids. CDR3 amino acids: CALWEVFSQRTGWFKTF. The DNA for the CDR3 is TGTGCCTTGTGGGAGGTCTTTTCCCAAAGGACTGGTTGGTTCAAGACATTT.

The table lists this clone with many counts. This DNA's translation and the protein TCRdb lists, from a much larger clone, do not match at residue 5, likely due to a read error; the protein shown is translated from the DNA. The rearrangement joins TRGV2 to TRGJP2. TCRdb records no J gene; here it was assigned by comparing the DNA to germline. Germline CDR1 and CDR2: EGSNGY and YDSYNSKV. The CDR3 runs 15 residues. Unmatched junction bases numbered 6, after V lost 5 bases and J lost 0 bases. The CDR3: CATWAQYSSDWIKTF. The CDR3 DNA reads TGTGCCACCTGGGCTCAATATAGTAGTGATTGGATCAAGACGTTT.

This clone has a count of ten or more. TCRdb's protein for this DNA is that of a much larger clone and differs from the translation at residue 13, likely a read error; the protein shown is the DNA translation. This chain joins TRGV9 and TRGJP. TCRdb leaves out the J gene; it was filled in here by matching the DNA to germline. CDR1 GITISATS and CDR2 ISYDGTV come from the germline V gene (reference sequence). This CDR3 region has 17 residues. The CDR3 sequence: CALWEDSQELGKRIKVF. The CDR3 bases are TGTGCCTTGTGGGAGGACTCGCAAGAGTTGGGCAAAAGAATCAAGGTATTT.

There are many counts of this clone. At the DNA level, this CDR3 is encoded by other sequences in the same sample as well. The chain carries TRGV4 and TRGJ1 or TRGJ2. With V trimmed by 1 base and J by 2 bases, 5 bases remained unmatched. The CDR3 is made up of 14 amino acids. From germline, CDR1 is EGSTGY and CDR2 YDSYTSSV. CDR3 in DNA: TGTGCCACCTGGGATGGCATGGATTATTATAAGAAACTCTTT. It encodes CATWDGMDYYKKLF.